This T cell receptor beta chain was found in a study of blood T cell repertoires in COVID-19. After removal of 4 bases from V and 10 bases from J, the junction contained 5 bases not matched to a gene. From germline, CDR1 is LNHDA and CDR2 SQIVND (reference sequence). The CDR3 has 13 residues. In the source study's methods: Amplification of reference gene primers was used by the study to estimate nucleated cell counts. TCRdb's copy holds only in-frame clones and misses some; the assay was immunoSEQ multiplex PCR. V and J calls and clone size follow that table, whereas D and trimming were derived from the DNA. Here the sample spans fewer than 250,000 clones, about 87% being singletons. This clone came up once.

Specimen: peripheral blood. This clonotype was sampled from a man between 65 and 85 years old with acute or convalescent COVID-19. J is TRBJ2-1 and V is TRBV19; 9 nucleotides line up with TRBD1. This CDR3 is CASSTTTGGEQFF. Written as DNA, the CDR3 is TGTGCCAGTAGTACTACGACAGGGGGGGAGCAGTTCTTC.